The rows below give T cell receptor beta chains drawn from one sample of a study of beta chain features in type 1 diabetes. Produced via immunoSEQ multiplex PCR; TCRdb's table is partial and in-frame only. Of 150,000 to 180,000 clones listed, 10% are singletons. The material sequenced was central memory CD4+ T cells from blood. These receptors were taken from a man aged 25 to 40 with type 1 diabetes. Both conserved end residues are part of each CDR3. The D gene is left open where the match is weak. Clone size, where shown, is once, few, many, or a class for clones that have expanded.

CDR3 DNA: TGTGCCAGCAGCGGAGCGGGAGTGGATACGCAGTATTTT; CDR3 protein: CASSGAGVDTQYF; clone size: few; J gene: TRBJ2-3; V gene: TRBV6-5; D gene: TRBD2
CDR3 DNA: TGTGCCAGCAGTTTATCATACGGGTATAGCAATCAGCCCCAGCATTTT; CDR3 protein: CASSLSYGYSNQPQHF; clone size: few; J gene: TRBJ1-5; V gene: TRBV27; D gene: .
CDR3 DNA: TGCGCCAGCAGCTCGGGACTAGCGGGGTACAATGAGCAGTTCTTC; CDR3 protein: CASSSGLAGYNEQFF; clone size: many; J gene: TRBJ2-1; V gene: TRBV5-1; D gene: TRBD2
CDR3 DNA: TGTGCCAGCAGTTACCCAGGGATGGAGGAGACCCAGTACTTC; CDR3 protein: CASSYPGMEETQYF; clone size: .; J gene: TRBJ2-5; V gene: TRBV6-5; D gene: .
CDR3 DNA: TGTGCCAGCAGCTTTGGGGGACAGGGGGCCCACGAGCAGTACTTC; CDR3 protein: CASSFGGQGAHEQYF; clone size: .; J gene: TRBJ2-7; V gene: TRBV5-4; D gene: TRBD1
CDR3 DNA: TGTGCCAGCAGCCCCGGGACAGGGGGCGAAGAGACCCAGTACTTC; CDR3 protein: CASSPGTGGEETQYF; clone size: few; J gene: TRBJ2-5; V gene: TRBV7-2; D gene: TRBD1
CDR3 DNA: TGTGCCAGCAGCTTGTCGACAGGGGCCCTCATATATTTT; CDR3 protein: CASSLSTGALIYF; clone size: few; J gene: TRBJ1-3; V gene: TRBV5-4; D gene: TRBD1
CDR3 DNA: TGTGCCAGTAGTACGACAGGGTCCAAAAACATTCAGTACTTC; CDR3 protein: CASSTTGSKNIQYF; clone size: .; J gene: TRBJ2-4; V gene: TRBV19; D gene: TRBD1
CDR3 DNA: TGTGCCACCCGGGGGTACGACTACGAGCAGTACTTC; CDR3 protein: CATRGYDYEQYF; clone size: .; J gene: TRBJ2-7; V gene: TRBV25-1; D gene: .
CDR3 DNA: TGCGCCAGCAGCTTGACACAGCTTAAAAACATTCAGTACTTC; CDR3 protein: CASSLTQLKNIQYF; clone size: .; J gene: TRBJ2-4; V gene: TRBV5-1; D gene: .
CDR3 DNA: TGTGCCAGCTCCGGAGGGACAGGGAGAAATCAGCCCCAGCATTTT; CDR3 protein: CASSGGTGRNQPQHF; clone size: .; J gene: TRBJ1-5; V gene: TRBV28; D gene: TRBD1
CDR3 DNA: TGTGCCAGCAGCCAAGGGGTAAATAGCGGGAGCGATGAGCAGTTCTTC; CDR3 protein: CASSQGVNSGSDEQFF; clone size: once; J gene: TRBJ2-1; V gene: TRBV14; D gene: TRBD2
CDR3 DNA: TGTGCCTGGACGAACAGGGTTAGCACAGATACGCAGTATTTT; CDR3 protein: CAWTNRVSTDTQYF; clone size: .; J gene: TRBJ2-3; V gene: TRBV30; D gene: .
CDR3 DNA: TGTGCCAGCAGCTCGGGACTAGTCTCCTACGAGCAGTACTTC; CDR3 protein: CASSSGLVSYEQYF; clone size: few; J gene: TRBJ2-7; V gene: TRBV7-2; D gene: TRBD2
CDR3 DNA: TGTGCCAGCAGCCAAGCGGACAGGGAGGATCAGCCCCAGCATTTT; CDR3 protein: CASSQADREDQPQHF; clone size: few; J gene: TRBJ1-5; V gene: TRBV4-2; D gene: TRBD1
CDR3 DNA: TGTGCCAGTACTGAGTCGGCTAGCGGAGATCCCTACGAGCAGTACTTC; CDR3 protein: CASTESASGDPYEQYF; clone size: many; J gene: TRBJ2-7; V gene: TRBV19; D gene: TRBD2
CDR3 DNA: TGTGCCAGCATCCCGATCGGGAAGAACCGGGACAGTCGGACAGATACGCAGTATTTT; CDR3 protein: CASIPIGKNRDSRTDTQYF; clone size: few; J gene: TRBJ2-3; V gene: TRBV27; D gene: TRBD1
CDR3 DNA: TGTGCCAGCAGCGTTCGGCCGGGAGGGCCAGATACGCAGTATTTT; CDR3 protein: CASSVRPGGPDTQYF; clone size: few; J gene: TRBJ2-3; V gene: TRBV9; D gene: TRBD2
CDR3 DNA: TGCGCCAGCAGCTTCGGGACAGGGGGCAACACCGGGGAGCTGTTTTTT; CDR3 protein: CASSFGTGGNTGELFF; clone size: .; J gene: TRBJ2-2; V gene: TRBV5-1; D gene: TRBD1
CDR3 DNA: TGTGCCAGCAGCCAACTCGCCCGGGACACAGATCCCGGGGAGCTGTTTTTT; CDR3 protein: CASSQLARDTDPGELFF; clone size: few; J gene: TRBJ2-2; V gene: TRBV16; D gene: .
CDR3 DNA: TGCAGCGTTCGCAGGGAGGGGAACACTGAAGCTTTCTTT; CDR3 protein: CSVRREGNTEAFF; clone size: .; J gene: TRBJ1-1; V gene: TRBV29-1; D gene: .
CDR3 DNA: TGTGCCAGCAGGTCGACAGGGGATGGGGCCAACGTCCTGACTTTC; CDR3 protein: CASRSTGDGANVLTF; clone size: few; J gene: TRBJ2-6; V gene: TRBV5-6; D gene: TRBD1
CDR3 DNA: TGTGCCAGCAGCTCCCAGAGGGGAGGCACCGGGGAGCTGTTTTTT; CDR3 protein: CASSSQRGGTGELFF; clone size: few; J gene: TRBJ2-2; V gene: TRBV2; D gene: .
CDR3 DNA: TGCGCCAGCAGCTTAGTAGCGGGGAGCTCCTACAATGAGCAGTTCTTC; CDR3 protein: CASSLVAGSSYNEQFF; clone size: .; J gene: TRBJ2-1; V gene: TRBV5-1; D gene: TRBD2
CDR3 DNA: TGTGCCAGCAGCGTAGGGGTGACTAGCGATTCGGGTGAGCAGTTCTTC; CDR3 protein: CASSVGVTSDSGEQFF; clone size: .; J gene: TRBJ2-1; V gene: TRBV9; D gene: TRBD2
CDR3 DNA: TGTGCCTGGAACCAGGGGGCCCACGAGCAGTACTTC; CDR3 protein: CAWNQGAHEQYF; clone size: .; J gene: TRBJ2-7; V gene: TRBV30; D gene: TRBD1
CDR3 DNA: TGTGCCAGCAGTGGAGAGGTGCTTTCCCGGGGCTACACCTTC; CDR3 protein: CASSGEVLSRGYTF; clone size: few; J gene: TRBJ1-2; V gene: TRBV2; D gene: .
CDR3 DNA: TGTGCCAGCAGCTTGGGCGGGAGGGGTAACAATGAGCAGTTCTTC; CDR3 protein: CASSLGGRGNNEQFF; clone size: few; J gene: TRBJ2-1; V gene: TRBV5-6; D gene: TRBD2
CDR3 DNA: TGCGCCAGCAGCTTGGTAGCGACGGATGAGCAGTTCTTC; CDR3 protein: CASSLVATDEQFF; clone size: few; J gene: TRBJ2-1; V gene: TRBV5-1; D gene: .
CDR3 DNA: TGTGCCAGCAGAGAATCGACTAGCGGAAGTTACGAGCAGTACTTC; CDR3 protein: CASRESTSGSYEQYF; clone size: .; J gene: TRBJ2-7; V gene: TRBV2; D gene: TRBD2
CDR3 DNA: TGTGCCAGCAGCTTAGAGGGGAATGGCTACACCTTC; CDR3 protein: CASSLEGNGYTF; clone size: few; J gene: TRBJ1-2; V gene: TRBV7-9; D gene: .
CDR3 DNA: TGTGCCAGTAGTATAGACCTCAGGTCTAGCGGGAGGAGAAATGAGCAGTTCTTC; CDR3 protein: CASSIDLRSSGRRNEQFF; clone size: .; J gene: TRBJ2-1; V gene: TRBV19; D gene: TRBD2
CDR3 DNA: TGTGCCAGCCCTTGGACAGCCGGGGATGGCTACACCTTC; CDR3 protein: CASPWTAGDGYTF; clone size: few; J gene: TRBJ1-2; V gene: TRBV27; D gene: .
CDR3 DNA: TGTGCCAGCAGTTCGCCCCAAACTAGCGCTTCCTACAATGAGCAGTTCTTC; CDR3 protein: CASSSPQTSASYNEQFF; clone size: .; J gene: TRBJ2-1; V gene: TRBV27; D gene: TRBD2
CDR3 DNA: TGTGCCAGCCTAGCTGGCCACGAGTACGTTGAGCAGTTCTTC; CDR3 protein: CASLAGHEYVEQFF; clone size: .; J gene: TRBJ2-1; V gene: TRBV7-2; D gene: .